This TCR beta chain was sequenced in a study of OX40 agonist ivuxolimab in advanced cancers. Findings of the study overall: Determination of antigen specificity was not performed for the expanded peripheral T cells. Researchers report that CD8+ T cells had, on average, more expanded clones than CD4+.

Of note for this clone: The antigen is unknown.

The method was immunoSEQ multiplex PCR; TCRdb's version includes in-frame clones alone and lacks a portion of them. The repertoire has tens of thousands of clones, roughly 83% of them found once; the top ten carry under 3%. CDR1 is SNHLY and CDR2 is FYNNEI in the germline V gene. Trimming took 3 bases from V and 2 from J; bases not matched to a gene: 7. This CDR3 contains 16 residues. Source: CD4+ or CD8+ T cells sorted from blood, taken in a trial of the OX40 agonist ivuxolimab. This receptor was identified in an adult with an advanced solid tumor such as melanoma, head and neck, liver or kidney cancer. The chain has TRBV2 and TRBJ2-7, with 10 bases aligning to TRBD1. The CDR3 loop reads CASSDRGQGGTYEQYF. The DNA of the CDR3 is TGTGCCAGCAGTGACCGCGGACAGGGGGGGACCTACGAGCAGTACTTC.